One sample yielded the 22 T cell receptor beta chains listed below, sequenced in a study of beta chain features in type 1 diabetes (dated by TCRdb to 2016 to 2019). The receptor library was made with the immunoSEQ multiplex PCR assay. The entire isolated RNA was reverse transcribed using the High Capacity cDNA Reverse Transcription Kit, and thus expressed TCRB transcripts were sequenced. Not all clones reach the TCRdb copy of this immuneACCESS table, which keeps in-frame sequences only. Checked studies attribute under half of the gap to unresolved V genes and leave the rest unexplained. This sample holds about 290,000 clones; around 7.8% were observed only once. More than 1% of the sample belongs to the ten largest clones. Material for sequencing was central memory CD4+ T cells from blood. The receptors were sampled from a young woman in good health.

This sequence joins TRBV28 and TRBJ1-1; 8 nucleotides line up with TRBD1. The trim removed 6 bases at V and 1 base at J, leaving 4 bases unmatched. This CDR3 has 14 amino acids. The germline V gene has CDR1 MDHEN and CDR2 SYDVKM. CDR3 sequence (DNA): TGTGCCAGCAGGGGGACAGGCAAGAACACTGAAGCTTTCTTT. This translates into CASRGTGKNTEAFF.

This clone was picked up a small number of times. The chain links TRBV27 to TRBJ2-3; D gene ambiguous. Trimming cost V 6 bases and J 7 bases, with 11 bases left between them. Germline V CDR1 and CDR2: MNHEY, SMNVEV (reference sequence). The CDR3 contains 12 residues. In DNA, the CDR3 is TGTGCCAGCAGCCCGACTTGGAATACGCAGTATTTT. This gives the protein CASSPTWNTQYF.

The sample holds many counts of this clone. V gene TRBV7-2 combines with J gene TRBJ2-7; D is perhaps TRBD1 (5 bases). From germline, CDR1 is SGHTA and CDR2 FQGNSA. The V gene lost 1 base and the J gene lost 3 bases, with 10 bases spanning the gap. CDR3 length equals 14 residues. The CDR3 coding sequence is TGTGCCAGCAGCTTAGATCCAGGGTTCTACGAGCAGTACTTC. Translated: CASSLDPGFYEQYF.

This clone was counted ten times or more. The chain has TRBV18 and TRBJ2-5; no reliable D call. V lost 8 bases and J lost 7, with 17 bases in between. Looked up from germline, CDR1 is KGHSH and CDR2 is LQKENI. The CDR3 has 13 amino acids. The CDR3 nucleotides are TGTGCCAGCACCATTAGTAACCCCGGGACCCAGTACTTC. Protein sequence: CASTISNPGTQYF. The full variable domain, completed using reference TRBV18 and TRBJ2-5, is NAGVMQNPRHLVRRRGQEARLRCSPMKGHSHVYWYRQLPEEGLKFMVYLQKENIIDESGMPKERFSAEFPKEGPSILRIQQVVRGDSAAYFCASTISNPGTQYFGPGTRLLVL.

The gene calls are TRBV7-9 and TRBJ2-2, with TRBD1 as a possible D gene (5 bases). The V gene lost 2 bases and the J gene lost 3 bases, with 10 bases spanning the gap. The CDR3 has 15 amino acids. Germline V lookup: CDR1 SEHNR, CDR2 FQNEAQ (reference sequence). Here the CDR3 reads CASSLQGSDTGELFF. The CDR3 nucleotides are TGTGCCAGCAGCTTACAGGGTTCGGACACCGGGGAGCTGTTTTTT.

The chain has TRBV5-1 and TRBJ1-1, with D uncertain. CDR1 and CDR2 (germline): SGHRS, YFSETQ. This CDR3 contains 14 residues. Trimming pared 0 bases from V and 6 bases from J, leaving 12 bases between. The DNA of the CDR3 is TGCGCCAGCAGCTTGGATGGTGGGTCGGCTGAAGCTTTCTTT. Its translation is CASSLDGGSAEAFF. The full variable domain, with the rest looked up from reference TRBV5-1 and TRBJ1-1, is KAGVTQTPRYLIKTRGQQVTLSCSPISGHRSVSWYQQTPGQGLQFLFEYFSETQRNKGNFPGRFSGRQFSNSRSEMNVSTLELGDSALYLCASSLDGGSAEAFFGQGTRLTVV.

This clone was observed a few times. The V gene is TRBV19, the J gene TRBJ1-2; 9 bases align to TRBD1. CDR3 length: 14 residues. After removal of 4 bases from V and 8 bases from J, the junction contained 8 bases not matched to a gene. The germline gives CDR1 LNHDA, CDR2 SQIVND (reference sequence). Written as DNA, the CDR3 is TGTGCCAGTAGTACTCGGACAGGGACAGGGGGCTACACCTTC. Amino acids: CASSTRTGTGGYTF.

The V gene is TRBV7-2, the J gene TRBJ1-4, with D perhaps matching TRBD1 (5 bases). The germline CDR1 and CDR2 sequences are SGHTA and FQGNSA. The CDR3 covers 17 residues. The V gene lost 5 bases and the J gene lost 1 base, with 17 bases spanning the gap. The CDR3 here is CASSVGEYRKTNEKLFF. The CDR3 coding sequence is TGTGCCAGCAGCGTCGGGGAGTACAGGAAAACTAATGAAAAACTGTTTTTT.

The chain uses TRBV18 and TRBJ2-1; tentatively, D is TRBD1 (5 bases). The germline V gene has CDR1 KGHSH and CDR2 LQKENI. The V end lost 6 bases, the J end lost 8 bases, and 17 bases lay between the germline ends. The CDR3 covers 14 residues. The CDR3 region has the DNA TGTGCCAGCTCCGACAGAATCAACAGCGATGAGCAGTTCTTC. Its protein product is CASSDRINSDEQFF.

The sample holds a few counts of this clone. The V and J genes are TRBV19 and TRBJ2-4; TRBD1 aligns across 7 bases. The junction had 5 bases not matched to a gene; V was cut back by 10 bases and J by 8 bases. This CDR3 is 11 amino acids long. Germline V gene lookup returns CDR1 LNHDA and CDR2 SQIVND (reference sequence). The CDR3 here is CATQGVHIQYF. The DNA of the CDR3 is TGTGCCACCCAGGGGGTGCACATTCAGTACTTC.

In its sample, this clone was seen a few times. This sequence joins TRBV7-8 and TRBJ2-3, with 7 bases matching TRBD2. The CDR3 loop spans 16 amino acids. Germline V gives CDR1 SGHVS, CDR2 FQNEAQ. The V gene end was trimmed by 1 base and the J gene end by 1 base; junction bases not matched to a gene: 5. The CDR3, as DNA: TGTGCCAGCAGCTTAGAGGCTAGCGGAGGCACAGATACGCAGTATTTT. Translated: CASSLEASGGTDTQYF.

The CDR3 region has the DNA TGTGCCAGCAGTTCCCCATATTACCAAGCCTACGAGCAGTACTTC. It encodes CASSSPYYQAYEQYF. The V call is TRBV6-6, the J call TRBJ2-7; D is unclear. The V and J ends lost 4 bases and 2 bases respectively, with 15 bases between them. Germline V gene lookup returns CDR1 MNHNY and CDR2 SVGAGI (reference sequence). The CDR3 runs to 15 residues.

The V and J genes are TRBV29-1 and TRBJ1-5; weak D call: TRBD1 (5 bases). V lost 4 bases to trimming and J lost 6 bases, with 16 bases between them. The CDR3 is 14 amino acids. The V gene's germline CDR1 is SQVTM and CDR2 ANQGSEA. The CDR3 nucleotides are TGCAGCGTTGGAGAGTGGGGCGGCGGTCAGCCCCAGCATTTT. Encoded protein: CSVGEWGGGQPQHF. The variable domain in full, completed from reference TRBV29-1 and TRBJ1-5, reads SAVISQKPSRDICQRGTSLTIQCQVDSQVTMMFWYRQQPGQSLTLIATANQGSEATYESGFVIDKFPISRPNLTFSTLTVSNMSPEDSSIYLCSVGEWGGGQPQHFGDGTRLSIL.

This clone was picked up a small number of times. The CDR3: CASSPYGTEDYGYTF. Written as DNA, the CDR3 is TGTGCCAGCTCACCGTACGGGACAGAAGACTATGGCTACACCTTC. The chain recombines TRBV18 with TRBJ1-2, with 7 positions matching TRBD1. Unmatched junction bases numbered 7, after V lost 3 bases and J lost 3 bases. CDR1 and CDR2 from the germline V gene are KGHSH and LQKENI. CDR3 length: 15 amino acids.

This clone was seen ten or more times. The CDR3 DNA follows: TGTGCCAGCTCATCGGGACTTGGCTCCTACGAGCAGTACGTC. Residues: CASSSGLGSYEQYV. V and J are TRBV18 and TRBJ2-7; D might be TRBD2 (6 bases). Looked up from germline, CDR1 is KGHSH and CDR2 is LQKENI. The CDR3 is 14 residues long. V was clipped by 5 bases and J by 0 bases, with 11 bases between them.

Concerning this clone itself: An end of the junction does not agree with germline; a read error may underlie this. This chain connects TRBV7-9 to TRBJ1-1; no clear D. Germline-derived CDR1 and CDR2 are SEHNR and FQNEAQ (reference sequence). This CDR3 region has 13 residues. This CDR3 reads CASSQGVNSEAFF. The CDR3, as DNA: TGTGCCAGCAGCCAAGGTGTAAACAGTGAAGCTTTCTTT.

This rearrangement joins TRBV4-3 to TRBJ1-1; D gene ambiguous. The germline V and J ends were trimmed by 2 bases and 2 bases, with 12 bases remaining between them. Germline CDR1 reads LGHNA; CDR2 reads YSLEER. The CDR3 has 15 amino acids. CDR3 loop: CASSQLHDFNTEAFF. The CDR3 DNA is TGCGCCAGCAGCCAATTACACGATTTCAACACTGAAGCTTTCTTT.

J is TRBJ2-2 and V is TRBV6-6, with TRBD1 identical over 7 bases. The CDR3 sequence is 12 residues long. Germline assignment: CDR1 MNHNY and CDR2 SVGAGI (reference sequence). The V gene end was trimmed by 11 bases and the J gene end by 5 bases; junction bases not matched to a gene: 5. The CDR3 protein is CAESGGTGELFF. The DNA for the CDR3 is TGTGCCGAGTCAGGGGGAACCGGGGAGCTGTTTTTT.

The rearrangement links TRBV5-1 to TRBJ2-1, with D maybe TRBD2 (5 bases). V lost 3 bases, J lost 3 bases, and 10 bases lay in between. The CDR3 is 14 amino acids. The germline CDR1 and CDR2 sequences are SGHRS and YFSETQ. The CDR3 spells CASSSQADYNEQFF. In nucleotides, the CDR3 is TGCGCCAGCAGCTCTCAAGCGGACTACAATGAGCAGTTCTTC.

The chain recombines TRBV6-5 with TRBJ2-7, with 7 bases lining up with TRBD2. The CDR3 loop spans 15 amino acids. Germline V lookup: CDR1 MNHEY, CDR2 SVGAGI. The V and J ends lost 2 bases and 2 bases, in that order; junction bases with no gene match: 6. The CDR3 region is CASSYGPSGAYEQYF. CDR3 coding DNA: TGTGCCAGCAGTTACGGGCCCAGCGGGGCCTACGAGCAGTACTTC.

The J gene is TRBJ2-5, the V gene TRBV7-3, with D possibly matching TRBD2 (6 bases). This CDR3 comprises 17 residues. Deletions cut 0 bases from V and 4 bases from J, with 18 bases between. Germline V lookup: CDR1 SGHTA, CDR2 FQGTGA. The CDR3: CASSLTGPRLVPETQYF. The CDR3 DNA sequence: TGTGCCAGCAGCTTAACAGGGCCGAGACTAGTCCCAGAGACCCAGTACTTC. The entire variable domain, with the rest obtained from reference TRBV7-3 and TRBJ2-5, is as follows: GAGVSQTPSNKVTEKGKYVELRCDPISGHTALYWYRQSLGQGPEFLIYFQGTGAADDSGLPNDRFFAVRPEGSVSTLKIQRTERGDSAVYLCASSLTGPRLVPETQYFGPGTRLLVL.

In this sample, this clone turned up a few times. This chain joins TRBV25-1 and TRBJ1-6; a possible D gene is TRBD1 (5 bases). Germline V gene sequence: CDR1 MGHDK, CDR2 SYGVNS. This CDR3 is 14 amino acids long. Deletions cut 3 bases from V and 9 bases from J, with 12 bases between. The chain's CDR3 is CASSESRDLSPLHF. CDR3 nucleotides: TGTGCCAGCAGTGAGAGCAGGGATCTTTCACCCCTCCACTTT.